The entry below describes one T cell receptor (beta chain). Its cognate antigen is unknown. Nonspecific anti-CD3/anti-CD28 bead stimulation represents the broad CD4+ T cell repertoire. Sorting selected CD4+ T cells upregulating both CD40 ligand and CD69. The data originate from a study of persistence of HIV-infected CD4 T cells. Study-level background: Blood samples, up to roughly 180 mL, came from multiple time points, except two leukapheresis donors sampled once.

The V end was cut by 6 bases, the J end by 4 bases, with 12 bases between. This CDR3 region has 14 residues. Germline-derived CDR1 and CDR2 are LNHDA and SQIVND (reference sequence). This was the immunoSEQ version 4 assay in survey mode. Each sample used up to roughly 1 ug genomic DNA diluted to approximately 9 ng/uL. Sequencing used immunoSEQ multiplex PCR; TCRdb keeps in-frame clones, though not all of them. This repertoire shows 35,000 to 55,000 clones, about 87% found once; its top ten account for 0.45% to 0.5%. V gene TRBV19 combines with J gene TRBJ2-2, with no clear D. Sample: CD4+ T cells sorted from PBMCs after roughly 17-hour stimulation, taken from a patient who received antiretroviral therapy. The receptor was derived from an adult woman with HIV who was CMV-seropositive. CDR3 bases: TGTGCCAGTAGACCCGAAAAGCGCACCGGGGAGCTGTTTTTT. It yields the protein CASRPEKRTGELFF.